Below, 8 T cell receptor beta chains from the same sample are listed, as sequenced in a study of blood T cell repertoires in COVID-19. Data came from immunoSEQ multiplex PCR; TCRdb stores just in-frame clones and leaves some out. The sample has 100,000 to 140,000 clones, 89% seen once; the top ten hold nearly 5%. The specimen was peripheral blood. The receptors were sampled from a man aged 40-49 years with active or convalescent COVID-19.

This clone has more than one count but fewer than ten. The rearrangement uses TRBV15 and TRBJ1-1, with a tentative D call TRBD1 (5 bases). Germline V gene data show CDR1 as LNHNV and CDR2 as YYDKDF (reference sequence). V lost 3 bases and J 9 bases, leaving 11 bases between the germline ends. The CDR3 runs to 12 residues. CDR3 region: CATSRGGEKAFF. CDR3 coding DNA: TGTGCCACCAGCAGGGGAGGGGAGAAAGCTTTCTTT.

The chain carries TRBV19 and TRBJ2-1; 9 bases agree with TRBD2. The CDR3 covers 16 residues. Looked up from germline, CDR1 is LNHDA and CDR2 is SQIVND (reference sequence). The V and J ends lost 6 bases and 7 bases, in that order; junction bases with no gene match: 13. The CDR3 region is CASRRSSAGGPNEQFF. The CDR3 DNA reads TGTGCCAGTAGACGGTCATCGGCGGGAGGGCCTAATGAGCAGTTCTTC.

The chain joins TRBV7-3 to TRBJ1-3, with D tentatively TRBD1 (6 bases). Looked up from germline, CDR1 is SGHTA and CDR2 is FQGTGA. V gave up 4 bases and J gave up 0 bases, with 10 bases separating them. The CDR3 runs 15 residues. The CDR3 here is CASSSGQNSGNTIYF. In nucleotides, the CDR3 is TGTGCCAGCAGCTCCGGACAGAACTCTGGAAACACCATATATTTT.

The CDR3 sequence is CASSPGRESPLHF. CDR3 nucleotide sequence: TGTGCCAGCTCACCGGGGCGGGAATCACCCCTCCACTTT. The rearrangement links TRBV18 to TRBJ1-6; D is perhaps TRBD1 (5 bases). In germline, CDR1 is KGHSH, CDR2 LQKENI. This CDR3 spans 13 amino acids. The germline V and J ends were trimmed by 3 bases and 10 bases, with 10 bases remaining between them.

The CDR3 nucleotides are TGTGCCAGTAAACCGGGACAGTCCCCTGGGGCCAACGTCCTGACTTTC. This sequence encodes CASKPGQSPGANVLTF. The gene calls are TRBV19 and TRBJ2-6; 7 bases match TRBD1. There are 16 residues in the CDR3. Per germline, CDR1 LNHDA and CDR2 SQIVND (reference sequence). The V and J ends lost 7 bases and 2 bases, in that order; junction bases with no gene match: 8.

V gene TRBV5-4 combines with J gene TRBJ2-3; 8 bases are a match to TRBD2. The ends lost 4 bases at V and 1 base at J; junction bases unmatched: 8. The CDR3 length is 16 residues. The germline gives CDR1 SGHNT, CDR2 YYREEE (reference sequence). The CDR3 region is CASSRGGTTRTDTQYF. The CDR3 nucleotides are TGTGCCAGCAGCCGCGGGGGGACGACTCGCACAGATACGCAGTATTTT.

This chain joins TRBV2 and TRBJ2-3, with a weak D call TRBD1 (5 bases). The CDR3 is 14 residues long. From germline, CDR1 is SNHLY and CDR2 FYNNEI. V was shortened by 6 bases and J by 2 bases, with 12 bases between the two germline ends. Here the CDR3 reads CASSKGILTDTQYF. The CDR3 DNA sequence: TGTGCCAGCAGCAAGGGGATTCTCACAGATACGCAGTATTTT.

The chain is built from TRBV10-1 and TRBJ2-7; D unclear. CDR3 size: 14 residues. Germline lookup yields CDR1 WNHNN and CDR2 SYGVQD (reference sequence). Trimming stripped 10 bases from V and 1 base from J, with 17 bases between. The CDR3: CAIDMDSHSYEQYF. The CDR3 nucleotides read TGCGCCATCGACATGGATTCCCATTCCTACGAGCAGTACTTC.